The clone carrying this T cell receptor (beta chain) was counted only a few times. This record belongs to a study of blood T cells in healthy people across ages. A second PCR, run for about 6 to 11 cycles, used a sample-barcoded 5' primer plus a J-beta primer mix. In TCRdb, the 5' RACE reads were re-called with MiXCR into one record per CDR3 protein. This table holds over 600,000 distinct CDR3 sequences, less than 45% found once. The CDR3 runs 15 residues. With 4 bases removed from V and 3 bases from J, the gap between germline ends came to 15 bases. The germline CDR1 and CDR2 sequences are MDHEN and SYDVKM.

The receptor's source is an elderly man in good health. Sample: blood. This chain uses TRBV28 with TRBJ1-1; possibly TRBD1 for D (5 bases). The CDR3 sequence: CASSSQGLRYTEAFF. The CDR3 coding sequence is TGTGCCAGCAGTTCCCAGGGTTTAAGGTACACTGAAGCTTTCTTT.